This TCR beta chain was obtained from a study of cytomegalovirus exposure and HLA in healthy donors. Study-wide context: Early released data comprised 80 million to 90 million unique TCRs from HLA-typed donors. Whole-study findings and limits: In a later analysis, a missense DCLRE1C variant was linked to TCR beta V- and J-gene trimming. The study designated roughly 150 TCR beta chains cytomegalovirus-associated.

In regard to this clone: Its matching antigen is unknown.

PCR amplification relied on 60 Vbeta primers (plus 13 Jbeta primers). Using immunoSEQ multiplex PCR, the repertoire was profiled, and TCRdb retains in-frame clones only, with some absent. The sample has some 90,000 clones, about 70% seen once. Sequencing used PBMCs. The clonotype was recovered from a man aged 40-55 years in good health and CMV-seronegative.

CDR3 sequence: CASSQEGTGGLLPYGYTF. CDR3 nucleotides: TGTGCCAGCAGCCAAGAGGGGACAGGGGGCCTCTTACCCTATGGCTACACCTTC. The gene calls are TRBV4-2 and TRBJ1-2; 12 bases are shared with TRBD1. CDR1 LGHNA and CDR2 YNFKEQ come from the germline V gene. V shed 0 bases and J 4 bases; nucleotides not matched to a gene: 9. This CDR3 is 18 amino acids long.